These 22 T cell receptor beta chains were sequenced from one sample in a study of CD8+ T cells in alopecia areata. It was with CD4, CD8alpha, NKG2D, NKG2ACE and other markers that pooled cutaneous lymph node cells were sorted. Reverse transcription of extracted RNA yielded cDNA, which provided the sequencing template. The protocol was immunoSEQ multiplex PCR, while the TCRdb copy is restricted to in-frame clones and leaves out a portion. Altogether about 300,000 clones were found in the sample, and no singletons occur. Sequencing used CD4+ T cells sorted from a lymph node. The receptors originated from a C3H/HeJ mouse with alopecia areata. For the strain, the MHC haplotype given is H2-k.

This clone was seen a few times. Since a much larger clone is just one base distant, this may be a read error. The gene symbols are mouse symbols. The sequence runs out 4 residues before the end of the CDR3; the remainder is reconstructed from the germline J gene. This sample also contains other DNA sequences that code for the same CDR3. This sequence joins TRBV5 and TRBJ2-2; 7 bases are shared with TRBD2. V was clipped by 4 bases and J by 1 base; unmatched bases: 3. The CDR3 length is 15 residues. In germline, CDR1 is LGHNA, CDR2 YNLKQL (reference sequence). The covered CDR3 bases are TGTGCCAGCAGCCCTGACTGGGTAAACACCGGG. Translation: CASSPDWVNTG. The whole CDR3 region reads CASSPDWVNTGQLYF.

Regarding this clone: Each gene name is a mouse one. Other DNA sequences in this specimen translate into the identical CDR3. The sequenced part of the CDR3 DNA is TGTGCCAGCACTGGGGGGTCCTAT. Translated, it gives CASTGGSY. The entire CDR3 protein reads CASTGGSYEQYF. The chain carries TRBV13-3 and TRBJ2-7, with TRBD2 matching 8 bases. The read halts 4 residues ahead of the CDR3 end, with the missing end drawn from the germline J gene. The CDR3 is 12 residues long. J gave up 1 base and V 6 bases, and 0 bases lay outside the gene matches. The germline gives CDR1 NNHDY, CDR2 SYVADS.

For this clone: The genes and germline here are from mouse. The sequence runs out 4 residues before the end of the CDR3; the remainder is reconstructed from the germline J gene. The chain has TRBV13-1 and TRBJ1-1, with D maybe TRBD1 (6 bases). The CDR3 length is 12 residues. Trimming pared 6 bases from V and 4 bases from J, leaving 10 bases between. Germline V gene sequence: CDR1 NSHNY, CDR2 SYGAGN. The CDR3 is CASTGGSTEVFF. CDR3 DNA (partial): TGTGCCAGCACGGGGGGCAGCACA.

The sample holds a few counts of this clone. Gene names denote mouse genes. The CDR3 extends 4 residues past the end of the read, so its final part is completed from the germline J gene. The chain has TRBV13-1 and TRBJ2-4; the match to TRBD1 covers 12 bases. Germline values: CDR1 NSHNY, CDR2 SYGAGN. The CDR3 spans 16 residues. The part of the CDR3 DNA that was read is TGTGCCAGCAGTGGCCGGGACAGGGGGCCGTTGAAC. Its translation is CASSGRDRGPLN. The full-length CDR3 reads as CASSGRDRGPLNTLYF.

Concerning this clone: Genes and germline come from the mouse. The read terminates 4 residues before the CDR3 end, so the remaining end is supplied by the germline J gene. The chain links TRBV19 to TRBJ2-1, with D possibly matching TRBD2 (7 bases). The CDR3 runs to 15 residues. The ends were cut back, 1 base at V and 3 bases at J, with 11 bases in the middle. Germline values: CDR1 FNHDT, CDR2 SITEND (reference sequence). The covered CDR3 bases are TGTGCCAGCAGTATAAAGGGGGGGTCCTATGCT. Amino acid sequence: CASSIKGGSYA. The entire CDR3 protein is CASSIKGGSYAEQFF.

This clone turned up a few times. Genes and germline are mouse. The read gets to within 4 residues of the CDR3 end, and the germline J gene fills in the rest. This rearrangement joins TRBV19 to TRBJ2-7, with 8 positions matching TRBD2. The CDR3 spans 12 residues. Germline V CDR1 and CDR2: FNHDT, SITEND (reference sequence). The CDR3 bases that were read are TGTGCCAGCAGACGGACTGGGTAT. As protein: CASRRTGY. The whole CDR3 protein is CASRRTGYEQYF.

This clone was seen a few times. Germline and genes here are mouse. The read ends 4 residues before the CDR3 terminus; that terminus is restored from the germline J gene. The rearrangement links TRBV13-3 to TRBJ2-1, with a weak D call TRBD1 (5 bases). This CDR3 has 13 amino acids. The V gene's germline CDR1 is NNHDY and CDR2 SYVADS. Incomplete CDR3 DNA: TGTGCCAGCAGTCGCAGGGAGGGCTCT. Protein: CASSRREGS. The complete CDR3 sequence is CASSRREGSEQFF.

Concerning this clone itself: Here the gene names and germline are mouse. Read sequence stops 4 residues before the CDR3 end, and the germline J gene provides the missing end. Other DNA sequences within the sample encode an identical CDR3. V usage is TRBV13-1 and J usage is TRBJ2-3; possible D gene TRBD1, 5 bases. The V end was cut by 8 bases, the J end by 3 bases, with 7 bases between. CDR1 and CDR2 from the germline V gene are NSHNY and SYGAGN. There are 11 residues in the CDR3. This CDR3 is CASHRAETLYF. Partial CDR3 DNA: TGTGCCAGTCACAGGGCAGAA.

This clone was counted only a few times. Genes and germline are mouse. Read data end 4 residues before the CDR3 end; the end is taken from the germline J gene. The sample has other DNA sequences that encode this CDR3 too. The rearrangement joins TRBV29 to TRBJ1-1; TRBD1 is a possible D gene (6 bases). CDR3 length: 13 residues. Germline V gene data show CDR1 as MSHET and CDR2 as SYDVDS. Trimming left V 5 bases short and J 1 base short, with 8 bases between. CDR3 protein: CASSRTANTEVFF. Partial CDR3 DNA: TGTGCTAGCAGTCGGACAGCGAACACA.

This clone has just a few counts. Gene labels here are mouse ones. The read gets to within 4 residues of the CDR3 end, and the germline J gene fills in the rest. The chain recombines TRBV13-1 with TRBJ1-2, with D tentatively TRBD1 (5 bases). CDR1 NSHNY and CDR2 SYGAGN come from the germline V gene. V shed 5 bases and J shed 0 bases, with 11 bases lying between them. The CDR3 consists of 14 residues. The part of the CDR3 DNA that was read is TGTGCCAGCAGGGCAGGGCCGGCAAACTCC. Protein: CASRAGPANS. The complete CDR3 reads CASRAGPANSDYTF.

This clone was observed a few times. Gene names follow the mouse nomenclature. The CDR3 end falls 4 residues outside the read, so it is completed with the germline J gene. V usage is TRBV5 and J usage is TRBJ2-3, with 9 nucleotides matching TRBD2. Trimming removed 4 bases from V and 2 bases from J; junction bases left unmatched: 4. Germline V gene sequence: CDR1 LGHNA, CDR2 YNLKQL (reference sequence). The CDR3 is made up of 15 amino acids. CDR3 DNA, as far as it was read: TGTGCCAGCAGCCTGGGGGGGCGCGATGCAGAA. It is translated as CASSLGGRDAE. The entire CDR3 sequence reads CASSLGGRDAETLYF.

This clone showed up just a few times. Gene names denote mouse genes. The same CDR3 also results from other DNA sequences found in this sample. This chain's CDR3 is CASSIGGTSAETLYF. The sequenced part of the CDR3 DNA is TGTGCCAGCAGTATCGGGGGGACTAGTGCAGAA. V usage is TRBV19 and J usage is TRBJ2-3, with D tentatively TRBD2 (6 bases). The read ends 4 residues early relative to the CDR3; the germline J gene fills the gap. This CDR3 contains 15 residues. The V gene's germline CDR1 is FNHDT and CDR2 SITEND (reference sequence). With 2 bases removed from V and 0 bases from J, the gap between germline ends came to 10 bases.

The table lists this clone with a few counts. Mouse gene names apply. The sequence runs out 4 residues before the end of the CDR3; the remainder is reconstructed from the germline J gene. The chain links TRBV19 to TRBJ2-7; 8 bases map to TRBD2. With 1 base clipped from V and 3 bases from J, the junction kept 3 bases outside the gene matches. From germline, CDR1 is FNHDT and CDR2 SITEND (reference sequence). This CDR3 region has 14 residues. CDR3 bases read: TGTGCCAGCAGTATAACGGACTGGGACTAT. It codes for CASSITDWDY. Given in full, the CDR3 is CASSITDWDYEQYF.

This clone turned up a few times. Gene names are mouse gene names. The read falls 4 residues short of the CDR3 end, and the missing part is taken from the germline J gene. The rearrangement links TRBV5 to TRBJ2-5; 7 nucleotides agree with TRBD1. CDR3 length: 14 amino acids. After removal of 3 bases from V and 3 bases from J, the junction contained 3 bases not matched to a gene. Germline CDR1 LGHNA, CDR2 YNLKQL (reference sequence). The CDR3: CASSQGQPQDTQYF. CDR3 DNA, as far as it was read: TGTGCCAGCAGCCAGGGACAGCCTCAAGAC.

This clone was observed a few times. Mouse gene names and germline throughout. The read gets to within 4 residues of the CDR3 end, and the germline J gene fills in the rest. The genes are TRBV13-1 and TRBJ2-7; D is perhaps TRBD1 (6 bases). V was pared by 1 base and J by 2 bases, with 10 bases between. The CDR3 sequence is 14 residues long. Germline CDR1 is NSHNY and CDR2 is SYGAGN. The CDR3 protein is CASSDLPGAYEQYF. The CDR3 bases that were read are TGTGCCAGCAGTGATCTCCCAGGGGCCTAT.

Only a few counts were recorded for this clone. The genes are named according to mouse. The missing CDR3 end, 4 residues past where the read stops, is filled in from the germline J gene. The genes are TRBV13-1 and TRBJ2-5; TRBD1 agrees at 8 bases. The germline V gene encodes CDR1 NSHNY and CDR2 SYGAGN. After removal of 5 bases from V and 1 base from J, the junction contained 6 bases not matched to a gene. CDR3 length equals 15 residues. The part of the CDR3 DNA that was read is TGTGCCAGCAGCACCACGACAGGGGACCAAGAC. It yields the protein CASSTTTGDQD. The whole CDR3 protein reads CASSTTTGDQDTQYF.

As concerns this clone: Gene names and germline refer to mouse. Read sequence stops 4 residues before the CDR3 end, and the germline J gene provides the missing end. This chain connects TRBV31 to TRBJ2-1, with D tentatively TRBD1 (5 bases). This CDR3 has 11 amino acids. Germline V gene data show CDR1 as GKSSPN and CDR2 as SITVG. The sequenced CDR3 bases are TGTGCCTGGAGCCCAGGGGCT. Translation gives CAWSPGA. The full CDR3 protein reads CAWSPGAEQFF.

In its sample, this clone was seen a few times. All gene names here are mouse names. The read falls 4 residues short of the CDR3 end, and the missing part is taken from the germline J gene. This specimen includes other DNA sequences encoding the same CDR3. The chain has TRBV19 and TRBJ2-3, with D perhaps TRBD1 (5 bases). Germline lookup yields CDR1 FNHDT and CDR2 SITEND (reference sequence). V lost 4 bases to trimming and J lost 3 bases, with 6 bases between them. The CDR3 contains 12 residues. CDR3 protein: CASSRQAETLYF. The CDR3 bases that were read are TGTGCCAGCAGTCGACAGGCAGAA.

The sample holds many counts of this clone. The germline and genes are mouse ones. From the germline J gene comes the end of the CDR3, since the read stops 4 residues before it. In the same sample, other DNA sequences code for this CDR3. The chain recombines TRBV19 with TRBJ2-2; 7 bases are a match to TRBD2. Germline loops: CDR1 FNHDT, CDR2 SITEND (reference sequence). There are 15 residues in the CDR3. V lost 5 bases to trimming and J lost 1 base; unmatched junction nucleotides: 5. The CDR3 bases that were read are TGTGCCAGCAGCCCAGACTGGGTAAACACCGGG. This translates into CASSPDWVNTG. The whole CDR3 protein reads CASSPDWVNTGQLYF.

Concerning this clone itself: Gene names follow the mouse nomenclature. Other nucleotide sequences in the sample specify the same CDR3. The CDR3 region is CTCSAGTGDYNSPLYF. The part of the CDR3 DNA that was read is TGCACCTGCAGTGCAGGTACAGGGGATTATAATTCGCCC. J is TRBJ1-6 and V is TRBV1; 7 positions agree with TRBD1. The read is 3 residues too short to cover the CDR3 end, so that end is filled in from the germline J gene. TRBJ1-6 is an ORF, with its function uncertain. Germline CDR1 is NSQYPW and CDR2 is LRSPGD (reference sequence). The CDR3 has 16 residues. The V and J ends lost 1 base and 4 bases, in that order; junction bases with no gene match: 4.

The sample holds a few counts of this clone. Any gene name here is a mouse gene name. The read terminates 4 residues before the CDR3 end, so the remaining end is supplied by the germline J gene. The chain employs TRBV5 and TRBJ2-7, with D uncertain. Germline CDR1 is LGHNA and CDR2 is YNLKQL (reference sequence). The CDR3 runs to 14 residues. The V gene lost 0 bases and the J gene lost 0 bases, with 6 bases spanning the gap. The CDR3 is CASSQDPDSYEQYF. CDR3 DNA, as far as it was read: TGTGCCAGCAGCCAAGATCCAGACTCCTAT.

A word on this clone: Germline and genes: mouse. The CDR3 is cut off 4 residues early in the read; its end comes from the germline J gene. This sample includes further DNA sequences coding for the same CDR3. V and J are TRBV31 and TRBJ2-1; 11 bases match TRBD2. Looked up from germline, CDR1 is GKSSPN and CDR2 is SITVG. The V and J ends lost 3 bases and 4 bases, in that order; junction bases with no gene match: 5. This CDR3 spans 15 amino acids. CDR3 in amino acids: CAWSLRDWGYAEQFF. The part of the CDR3 DNA that was read is TGTGCCTGGAGCCTCCGGGACTGGGGGTATGCT.